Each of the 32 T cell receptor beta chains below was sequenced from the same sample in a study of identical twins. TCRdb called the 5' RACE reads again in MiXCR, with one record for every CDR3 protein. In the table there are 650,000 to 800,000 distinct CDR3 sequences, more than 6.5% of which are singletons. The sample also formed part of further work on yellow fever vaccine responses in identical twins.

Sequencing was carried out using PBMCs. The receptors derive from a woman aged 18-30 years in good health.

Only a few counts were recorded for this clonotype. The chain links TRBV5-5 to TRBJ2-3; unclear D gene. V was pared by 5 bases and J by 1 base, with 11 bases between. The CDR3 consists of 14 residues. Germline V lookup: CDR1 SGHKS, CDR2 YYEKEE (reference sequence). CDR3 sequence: CASRILRGTDTQYF. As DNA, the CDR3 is TGTGCCAGCAGAATACTAAGGGGCACAGATACGCAGTATTTT.

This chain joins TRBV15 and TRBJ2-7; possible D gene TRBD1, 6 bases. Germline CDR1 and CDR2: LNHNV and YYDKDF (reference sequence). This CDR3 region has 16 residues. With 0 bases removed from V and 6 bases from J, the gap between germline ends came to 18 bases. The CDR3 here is CATSRDVRAGVFEQYF. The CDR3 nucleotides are TGTGCCACCAGCAGAGATGTCCGGGCAGGGGTCTTCGAGCAGTACTTC.

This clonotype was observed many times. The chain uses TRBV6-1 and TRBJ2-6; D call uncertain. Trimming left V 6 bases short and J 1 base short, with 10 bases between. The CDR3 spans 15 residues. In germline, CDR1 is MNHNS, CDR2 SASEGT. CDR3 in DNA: TGTGCCAGCAGCGACCAAGAATCTGGGGCCAACGTCCTGACTTTC. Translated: CASSDQESGANVLTF.

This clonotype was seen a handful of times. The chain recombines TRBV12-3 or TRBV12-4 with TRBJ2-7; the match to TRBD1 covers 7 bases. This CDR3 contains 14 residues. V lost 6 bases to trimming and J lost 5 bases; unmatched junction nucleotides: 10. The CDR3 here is CASSLQGRANEQYF. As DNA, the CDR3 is TGTGCCAGCAGCCTACAGGGGAGAGCTAACGAGCAGTACTTC.

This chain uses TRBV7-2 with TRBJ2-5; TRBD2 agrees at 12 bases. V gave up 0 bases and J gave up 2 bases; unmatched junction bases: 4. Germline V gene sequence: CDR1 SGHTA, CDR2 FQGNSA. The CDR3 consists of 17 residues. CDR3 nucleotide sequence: TGTGCCAGCAGCTTAGCAAGGCTAGCGGGAGGGCAAGAGACCCAGTACTTC. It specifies CASSLARLAGGQETQYF. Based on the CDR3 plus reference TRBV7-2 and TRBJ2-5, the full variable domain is GAGVSQSPSNKVTEKGKDVELRCDPISGHTALYWYRQSLGQGLEFLIYFQGNSAPDKSGLPSDRFSAERTGGSVSTLTIQRTQQEDSAVYLCASSLARLAGGQETQYFGPGTRLLVL.

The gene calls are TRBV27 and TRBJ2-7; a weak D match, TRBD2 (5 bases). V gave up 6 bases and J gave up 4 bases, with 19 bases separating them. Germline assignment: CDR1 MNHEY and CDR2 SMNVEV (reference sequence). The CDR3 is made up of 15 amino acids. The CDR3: CASSWQRGQSYEQYF. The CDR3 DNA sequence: TGTGCCAGCAGCTGGCAACGGGGTCAGAGTTACGAGCAGTACTTC.

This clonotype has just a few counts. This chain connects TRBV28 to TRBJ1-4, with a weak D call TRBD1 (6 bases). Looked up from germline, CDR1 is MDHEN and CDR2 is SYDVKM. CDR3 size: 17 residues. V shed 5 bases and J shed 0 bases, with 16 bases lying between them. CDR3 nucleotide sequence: TGTGCCAGCAGTCCGATCCAGGGGCTAGCAACTAATGAAAAACTGTTTTTT. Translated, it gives CASSPIQGLATNEKLFF.

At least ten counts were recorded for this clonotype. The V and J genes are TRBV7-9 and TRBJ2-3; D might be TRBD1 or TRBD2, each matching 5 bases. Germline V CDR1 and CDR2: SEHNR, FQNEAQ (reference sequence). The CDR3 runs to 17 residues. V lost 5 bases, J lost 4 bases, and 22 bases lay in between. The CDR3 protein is CASSPGDLGYGADTQYF. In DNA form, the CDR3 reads TGTGCCAGCAGCCCCGGGGACCTCGGGTATGGGGCAGATACGCAGTATTTT.

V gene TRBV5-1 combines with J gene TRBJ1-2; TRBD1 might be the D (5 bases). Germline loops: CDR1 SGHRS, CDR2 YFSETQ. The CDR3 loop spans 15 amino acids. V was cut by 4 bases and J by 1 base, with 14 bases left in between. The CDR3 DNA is TGCGCCAGCAGCGCGGGGGACGCAAATAACTATGGCTACACCTTC. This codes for CASSAGDANNYGYTF.

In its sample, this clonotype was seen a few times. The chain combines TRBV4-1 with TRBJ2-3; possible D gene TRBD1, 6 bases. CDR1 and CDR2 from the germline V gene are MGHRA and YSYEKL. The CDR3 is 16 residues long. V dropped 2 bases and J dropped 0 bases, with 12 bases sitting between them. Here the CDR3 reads CASSQLQGISTDTQYF. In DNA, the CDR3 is TGCGCCAGCAGCCAACTCCAGGGGATTAGCACAGATACGCAGTATTTT.

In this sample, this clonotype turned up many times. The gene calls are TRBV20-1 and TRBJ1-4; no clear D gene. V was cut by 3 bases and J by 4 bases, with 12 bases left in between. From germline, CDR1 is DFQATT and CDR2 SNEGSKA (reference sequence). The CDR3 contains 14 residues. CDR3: CSARENWINEKLFF. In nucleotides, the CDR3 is TGCAGTGCTAGGGAAAATTGGATTAATGAAAAACTGTTTTTT.

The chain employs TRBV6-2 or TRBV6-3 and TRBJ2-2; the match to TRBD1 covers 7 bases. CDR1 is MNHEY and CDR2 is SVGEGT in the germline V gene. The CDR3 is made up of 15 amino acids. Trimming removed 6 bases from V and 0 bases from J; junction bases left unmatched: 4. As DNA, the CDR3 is TGTGCCAGCAGAAAAGGGACAGCGAACACCGGGGAGCTGTTTTTT. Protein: CASRKGTANTGELFF.

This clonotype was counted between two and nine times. The CDR3 sequence: CASSSRPHGLAGGPGTQYF. For the CDR3, the DNA is TGCGCCAGCAGCTCCAGACCGCACGGACTAGCGGGGGGGCCTGGTACGCAGTATTTT. The V call is TRBV5-1, the J call TRBJ2-3; TRBD2 agrees at 15 bases. V was pared by 3 bases and J by 8 bases, with 16 bases of the junction left unmatched. Germline V CDR1 and CDR2: SGHRS, YFSETQ. This CDR3 contains 19 residues.

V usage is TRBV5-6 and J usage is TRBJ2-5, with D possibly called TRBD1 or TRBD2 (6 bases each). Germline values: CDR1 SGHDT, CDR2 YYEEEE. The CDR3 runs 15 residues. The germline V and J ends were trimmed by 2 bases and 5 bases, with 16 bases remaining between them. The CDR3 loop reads CASSFGGTILETQYF. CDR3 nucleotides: TGTGCCAGCAGCTTCGGGGGCACCATCTTGGAGACCCAGTACTTC.

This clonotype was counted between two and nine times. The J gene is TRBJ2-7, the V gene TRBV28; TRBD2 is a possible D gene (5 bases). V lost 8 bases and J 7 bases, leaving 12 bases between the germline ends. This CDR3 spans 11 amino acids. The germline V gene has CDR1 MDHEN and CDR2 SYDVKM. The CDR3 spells CASRGLAEQYF. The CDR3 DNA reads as TGTGCCAGCCGAGGGTTGGCGGAGCAGTACTTC.

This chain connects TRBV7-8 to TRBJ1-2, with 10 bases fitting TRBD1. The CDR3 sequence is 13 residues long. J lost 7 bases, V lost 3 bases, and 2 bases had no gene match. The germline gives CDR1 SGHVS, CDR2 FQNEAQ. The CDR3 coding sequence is TGTGCCAGCAGCTTCGGGACAGGGGTTGGCTACACCTTC. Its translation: CASSFGTGVGYTF.

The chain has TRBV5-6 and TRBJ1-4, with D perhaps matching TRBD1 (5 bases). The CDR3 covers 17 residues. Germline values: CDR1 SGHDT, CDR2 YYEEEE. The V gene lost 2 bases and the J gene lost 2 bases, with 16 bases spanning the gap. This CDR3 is CASSFFDPGSTNEKLFF. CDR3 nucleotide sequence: TGTGCCAGCAGCTTTTTCGACCCAGGGTCCACTAATGAAAAACTGTTTTTT. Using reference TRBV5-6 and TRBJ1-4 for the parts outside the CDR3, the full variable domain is DAGVTQSPTHLIKTRGQQVTLRCSPKSGHDTVSWYQQALGQGPQFIFQYYEEEERQRGNFPDRFSGHQFPNYSSELNVNALLLGDSALYLCASSFFDPGSTNEKLFFGSGTQLSVL.

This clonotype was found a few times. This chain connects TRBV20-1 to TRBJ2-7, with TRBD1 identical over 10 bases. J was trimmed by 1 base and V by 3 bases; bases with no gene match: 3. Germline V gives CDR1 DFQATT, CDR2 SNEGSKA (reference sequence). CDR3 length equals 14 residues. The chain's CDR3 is CSARRDRGSYEQYF. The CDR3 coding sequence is TGCAGTGCTAGGAGGGACAGGGGATCCTACGAGCAGTACTTC.

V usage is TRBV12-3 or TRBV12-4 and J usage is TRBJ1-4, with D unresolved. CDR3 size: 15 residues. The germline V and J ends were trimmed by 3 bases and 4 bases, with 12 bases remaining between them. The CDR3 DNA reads TGTGCCAGCAGTTTGGGTGGCAGCTATAATGAAAAACTGTTTTTT. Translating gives CASSLGGSYNEKLFF.

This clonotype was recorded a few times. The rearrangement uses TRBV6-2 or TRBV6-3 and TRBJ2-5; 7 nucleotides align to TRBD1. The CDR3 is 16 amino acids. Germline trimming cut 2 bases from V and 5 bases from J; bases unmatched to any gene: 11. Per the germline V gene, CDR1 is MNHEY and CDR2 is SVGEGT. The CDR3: CASSYTRTGWGETQYF. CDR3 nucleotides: TGTGCCAGCAGTTACACAAGGACAGGCTGGGGGGAGACCCAGTACTTC.

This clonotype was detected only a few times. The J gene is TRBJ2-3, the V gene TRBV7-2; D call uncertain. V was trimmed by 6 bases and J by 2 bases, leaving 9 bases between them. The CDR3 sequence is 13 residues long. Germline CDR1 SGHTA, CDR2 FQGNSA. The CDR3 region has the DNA TGTGCCAGCAGACCTCGCCTCACAGATACGCAGTATTTT. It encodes CASRPRLTDTQYF. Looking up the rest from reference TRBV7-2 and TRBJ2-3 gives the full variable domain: GAGVSQSPSNKVTEKGKDVELRCDPISGHTALYWYRQSLGQGLEFLIYFQGNSAPDKSGLPSDRFSAERTGGSVSTLTIQRTQQEDSAVYLCASRPRLTDTQYFGPGTRLTVL.

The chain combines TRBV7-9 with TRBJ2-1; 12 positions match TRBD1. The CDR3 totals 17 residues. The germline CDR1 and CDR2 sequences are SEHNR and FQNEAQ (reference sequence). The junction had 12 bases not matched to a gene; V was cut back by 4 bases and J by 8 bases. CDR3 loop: CASSSVLRDRGQDEQFF. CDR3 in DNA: TGTGCCAGCAGCTCCGTCCTCCGGGACAGGGGGCAGGATGAGCAGTTCTTC. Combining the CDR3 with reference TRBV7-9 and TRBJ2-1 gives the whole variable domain DTGVSQNPRHKITKRGQNVTFRCDPISEHNRLYWYRQTLGQGPEFLTYFQNEAQLEKSRLLSDRFSAERPKGSFSTLEIQRTEQGDSAMYLCASSSVLRDRGQDEQFFGPGTRLTVL.

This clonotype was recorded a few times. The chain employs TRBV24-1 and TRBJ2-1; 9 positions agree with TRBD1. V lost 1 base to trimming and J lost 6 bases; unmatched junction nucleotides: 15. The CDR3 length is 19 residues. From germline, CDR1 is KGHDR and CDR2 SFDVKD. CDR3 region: CATSDLAGPGTGKFNEQFF. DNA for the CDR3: TGTGCCACCAGTGATTTAGCGGGGCCCGGGACAGGGAAGTTCAATGAGCAGTTCTTC.

This CDR3 is CASIGLGSHEQFF. CDR3 DNA: TGTGCCAGCATTGGACTGGGTTCCCATGAGCAGTTCTTC. The chain recombines TRBV2 with TRBJ2-1, with D possibly matching TRBD2 (5 bases). Trimming cost V 7 bases and J 8 bases, with 15 bases left between them. The CDR3 extends over 13 amino acids. CDR1 is SNHLY and CDR2 is FYNNEI in the germline V gene.

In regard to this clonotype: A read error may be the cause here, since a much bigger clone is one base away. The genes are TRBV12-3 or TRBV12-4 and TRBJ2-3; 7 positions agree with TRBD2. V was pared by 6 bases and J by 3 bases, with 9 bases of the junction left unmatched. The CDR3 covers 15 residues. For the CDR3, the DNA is TGTGCCAGCAGGCCGCGACTAGCTAAGACAGATACGCAGTATTTT. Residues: CASRPRLAKTDTQYF.

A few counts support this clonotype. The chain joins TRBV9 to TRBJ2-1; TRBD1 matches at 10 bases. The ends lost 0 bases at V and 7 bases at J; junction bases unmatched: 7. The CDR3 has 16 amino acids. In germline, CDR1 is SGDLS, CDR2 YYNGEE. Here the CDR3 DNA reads TGTGCCAGCAGCGTAGCTCGGACAGGGGGTATGAATGAGCAGTTCTTC. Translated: CASSVARTGGMNEQFF.

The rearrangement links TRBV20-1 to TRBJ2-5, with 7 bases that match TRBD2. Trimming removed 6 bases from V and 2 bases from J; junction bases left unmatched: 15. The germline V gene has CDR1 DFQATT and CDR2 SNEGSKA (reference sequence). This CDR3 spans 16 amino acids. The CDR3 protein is CSANDGRQKNQETQYF. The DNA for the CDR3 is TGCAGTGCCAATGACGGGAGGCAGAAAAATCAAGAGACCCAGTACTTC.

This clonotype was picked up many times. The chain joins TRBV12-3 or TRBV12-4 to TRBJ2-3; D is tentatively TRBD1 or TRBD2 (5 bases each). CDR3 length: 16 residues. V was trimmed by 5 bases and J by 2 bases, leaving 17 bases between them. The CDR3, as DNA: TGTGCCAGCAGTCCCCGACGGGACCAGAACACAGATACGCAGTATTTT. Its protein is CASSPRRDQNTDTQYF.

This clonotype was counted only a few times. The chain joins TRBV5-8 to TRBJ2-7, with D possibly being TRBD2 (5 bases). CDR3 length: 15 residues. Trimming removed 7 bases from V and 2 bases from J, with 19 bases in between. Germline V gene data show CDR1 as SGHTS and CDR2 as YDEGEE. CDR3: CASLRAGLSAYEQYF. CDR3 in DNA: TGTGCCAGCCTACGTGCCGGGCTTAGCGCCTACGAGCAGTACTTC.

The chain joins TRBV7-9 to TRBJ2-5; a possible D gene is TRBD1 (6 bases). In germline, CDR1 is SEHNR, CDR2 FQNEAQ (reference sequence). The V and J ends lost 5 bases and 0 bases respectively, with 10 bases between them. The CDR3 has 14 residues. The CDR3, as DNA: TGTGCCAGCAGCCAAACAGGGAACCAAGAGACCCAGTACTTC. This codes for CASSQTGNQETQYF.

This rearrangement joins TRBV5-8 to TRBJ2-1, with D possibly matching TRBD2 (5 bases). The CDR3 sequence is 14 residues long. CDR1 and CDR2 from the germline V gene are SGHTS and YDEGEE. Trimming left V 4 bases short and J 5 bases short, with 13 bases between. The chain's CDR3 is CASSHERNNNEQFF. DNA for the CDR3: TGTGCCAGCAGCCACGAGCGGAATAACAATGAGCAGTTCTTC. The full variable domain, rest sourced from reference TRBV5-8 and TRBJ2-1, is EAGVTQSPTHLIKTRGQQATLRCSPISGHTSVYWYQQALGLGLQFLLWYDEGEERNRGNFPPRFSGRQFPNYSSELNVNALELEDSALYLCASSHERNNNEQFFGPGTRLTVL.

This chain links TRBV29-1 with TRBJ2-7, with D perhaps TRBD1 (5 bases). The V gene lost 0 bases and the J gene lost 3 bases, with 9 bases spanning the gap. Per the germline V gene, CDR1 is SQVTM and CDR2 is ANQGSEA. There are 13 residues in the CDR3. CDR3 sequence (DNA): TGCAGCGTTGAAGATCCCGACAGCTACGAGCAGTACTTC. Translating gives CSVEDPDSYEQYF.